One and the same sample provided the 27 T cell receptor beta chains below, sequenced in a study of T cell repertoires in cytomegalovirus infection. TCRdb reanalysed the reads using MiXCR and keeps one entry per CDR3 protein. The sample lists 100,000 to 150,000 distinct CDR3 sequences, over 30% occurring once. For these TCRs, the target antigens are not known. The specimen comprised CD8+ T cells from cultured PBMCs, sampled from culture after CMV antigen stimulation. The receptors derive from a human donor in good health (CMV status not recorded). Some clones in this sample may be carry-over from other donors' samples.

The chain is built from TRBV12-3 or TRBV12-4 and TRBJ2-4; TRBD1 is a possible D gene (7 bases). The CDR3 length is 14 residues. V lost 6 bases to trimming and J lost 3 bases, with 12 bases between them. The CDR3 loop is CASRYRGGKNIQYF. The DNA for the CDR3 is TGTGCCAGCAGGTACAGGGGAGGCAAAAACATTCAGTACTTC.

This chain connects TRBV5-1 to TRBJ2-1; D is possibly TRBD1 or TRBD2 (5 bases each). The CDR3 is made up of 14 amino acids. Germline V gene lookup returns CDR1 SGHRS and CDR2 YFSETQ. The V end was cut by 0 bases, the J end by 9 bases, with 13 bases between. CDR3 nucleotide sequence: TGCGCCAGCAGCTTGGAAGGGGCTGGGGGTGAGCAGTTCTTC. The encoded protein is CASSLEGAGGEQFF.

This clonotype was seen a few times. The chain joins TRBV4-1 to TRBJ2-5, with TRBD2 matching over 8 bases. Germline V gene data show CDR1 as MGHRA and CDR2 as YSYEKL. V dropped 0 bases and J dropped 2; count of bases not matched to a gene: 5. The CDR3 covers 16 residues. CDR3 nucleotide sequence: TGCGCCAGCAGCCAAGAGATGGCTAGCGGGCAAGAGACCCAGTACTTC. Protein product: CASSQEMASGQETQYF.

The chain recombines TRBV19 with TRBJ2-3, with 11 bases lining up with TRBD2. Per the germline V gene, CDR1 is LNHDA and CDR2 is SQIVND (reference sequence). J lost 4 bases, V lost 5 bases, and 5 bases had no gene match. The CDR3 sequence is 15 residues long. The CDR3, as DNA: TGTGCCAGTAGTCGTAGCGGGGGGGCCGCAGATACGCAGTATTTT. Protein sequence: CASSRSGGAADTQYF.

Here the CDR3 DNA reads TGCGCCAGCAGCCCCGACCGGATGAACACTGAAGCTTTCTTT. It yields the protein CASSPDRMNTEAFF. The rearrangement links TRBV4-3 to TRBJ1-1; D is ambiguous. This CDR3 spans 14 amino acids. Germline V CDR1 and CDR2: LGHNA, YSLEER. Trimming removed 4 bases at V and 0 bases at J, with 9 bases between.

The chain carries TRBV4-1 and TRBJ2-7; possibly TRBD2 for D (5 bases). With 1 base removed from V and 3 bases from J, the gap between germline ends came to 13 bases. The CDR3 sequence is 15 residues long. Germline CDR1 MGHRA, CDR2 YSYEKL. This CDR3 reads CASSQAPAERYEQYF. CDR3 DNA: TGCGCCAGCAGCCAAGCCCCAGCGGAGCGCTACGAGCAGTACTTC.

The chain employs TRBV7-6 and TRBJ2-2; 7 bases are shared with TRBD1. V lost 4 bases, J lost 2 bases, and 13 bases stayed unmatched. The germline V gene encodes CDR1 SGHVS and CDR2 FNYEAQ. This CDR3 has 18 amino acids. Written as DNA, the CDR3 is TGTGCCAGCAGCTCCCGAGGGCCGGGACAGCTTAACACCGGGGAGCTGTTTTTT. This sequence encodes CASSSRGPGQLNTGELFF.

This chain connects TRBV5-6 to TRBJ2-5; possibly TRBD2 for D (6 bases). V shed 0 bases and J shed 5 bases, with 17 bases lying between them. Germline CDR1 reads SGHDT; CDR2 reads YYEEEE. This CDR3 spans 16 amino acids. The CDR3: CASSLASGGIVETQYF. The CDR3 coding sequence is TGTGCCAGCAGCTTGGCCAGTGGGGGGATCGTTGAGACCCAGTACTTC. The variable domain in full, completed from reference TRBV5-6 and TRBJ2-5, reads DAGVTQSPTHLIKTRGQQVTLRCSPKSGHDTVSWYQQALGQGPQFIFQYYEEEERQRGNFPDRFSGHQFPNYSSELNVNALLLGDSALYLCASSLASGGIVETQYFGPGTRLLVL.

The genes are TRBV2 and TRBJ2-3; a weak D match, TRBD2 (6 bases). CDR3 size: 16 residues. The germline V and J ends were trimmed by 2 bases and 1 base, with 13 bases remaining between them. Per germline, CDR1 SNHLY and CDR2 FYNNEI. The CDR3 nucleotides read TGTGCCAGCAGTGAAACGATTAGGAGGGGCACAGATACGCAGTATTTT. Translating it yields CASSETIRRGTDTQYF.

This clonotype has just a few counts. V gene TRBV28 combines with J gene TRBJ1-2; D is possibly TRBD1 (5 bases). Trimming shortened V by 2 bases and J by 8 bases, and 9 bases separated the two germline ends. CDR3 length: 12 amino acids. Germline CDR1 and CDR2: MDHEN and SYDVKM. CDR3 protein: CASSLRGWGYTF. The CDR3, as DNA: TGTGCCAGCAGTTTAAGGGGATGGGGCTACACCTTC.

This clonotype was found many times. The chain recombines TRBV7-2 with TRBJ1-5; the D gene is possibly TRBD1 (6 bases). Germline V lookup: CDR1 SGHTA, CDR2 FQGNSA. CDR3 length: 18 amino acids. V was pared by 0 bases and J by 1 base, with 16 bases between. The CDR3 DNA reads TGTGCCAGCAGCTTAGCCCTCTGGGGGGACATGAGCAATCAGCCCCAGCATTTT. Protein: CASSLALWGDMSNQPQHF.

This clonotype was recorded at least ten times. The J gene is TRBJ1-4, the V gene TRBV5-1; possibly TRBD1 for D (5 bases). The CDR3 is 13 residues long. Trimming took 7 bases from V and 4 from J, leaving 11 bases between them. CDR1 and CDR2 (germline): SGHRS, YFSETQ. The CDR3 loop reads CASAGTDNEKLFF. The CDR3 DNA sequence: TGCGCCAGCGCCGGGACCGATAATGAAAAACTGTTTTTT.

The chain joins TRBV27 to TRBJ1-6, with D maybe TRBD1 (6 bases). Germline V gene data show CDR1 as MNHEY and CDR2 as SMNVEV (reference sequence). V dropped 4 bases and J dropped 10 bases, with 14 bases sitting between them. CDR3 length equals 14 residues. The CDR3 region is CASSWAGAGSPLHF. The CDR3 DNA reads as TGTGCCAGCAGTTGGGCGGGGGCAGGCTCACCCCTCCACTTT.

This clonotype was counted many times. The chain links TRBV7-9 to TRBJ2-2, with 10 bases lining up with TRBD1. The CDR3 runs 16 residues. CDR1 SEHNR and CDR2 FQNEAQ come from the germline V gene (reference sequence). V was pared by 5 bases and J by 3 bases, with 6 bases of the junction left unmatched. The CDR3 DNA reads TGTGCCAGCAGCCCCGACAGGGGGCGCGACACCGGGGAGCTGTTTTTT. Its translation: CASSPDRGRDTGELFF.

This clonotype was counted between two and nine times. The V and J genes are TRBV3-1 and TRBJ2-2; D not certain. The CDR3 extends over 13 amino acids. Per the germline V gene, CDR1 is LGHDT and CDR2 is YNNKEL (reference sequence). The ends were cut back, 1 base at V and 4 bases at J, with 4 bases in the middle. The CDR3 nucleotides are TGTGCCAGCAGCCAAGGGGGCACCGGGGAGCTGTTTTTT. It specifies CASSQGGTGELFF.

This clonotype has ten or more counts. The rearrangement uses TRBV11-2 and TRBJ2-1; TRBD2 aligns across 8 bases. The CDR3 is 16 amino acids. The germline gives CDR1 SGHAT, CDR2 FQNNGV. Unmatched junction bases numbered 10, after V lost 6 bases and J lost 3 bases. CDR3 nucleotide sequence: TGTGCCAGCAGGGAGGTGGGCGGGGGGTACTACAATGAGCAGTTCTTC. Translation: CASREVGGGYYNEQFF.

The V gene is TRBV4-3, the J gene TRBJ2-1; either TRBD1 or TRBD2 may supply D (5 bases each). The CDR3 length is 16 residues. The germline V gene has CDR1 LGHNA and CDR2 YSLEER. V lost 0 bases, J lost 7 bases, and 16 bases lay in between. CDR3 DNA sequence: TGCGCCAGCAGCCAAGAGGGTGGGGCCTGGGGGAATGAGCAGTTCTTC. Its protein is CASSQEGGAWGNEQFF.

This clonotype was recorded at least ten times. The CDR3 sequence: CASSRHTTRSSRDTQYF. In nucleotides, the CDR3 is TGTGCCAGCAGCCGACATACGACACGGAGTTCCAGAGATACGCAGTATTTT. V gene TRBV7-8 combines with J gene TRBJ2-3, with D uncertain. The CDR3 has 17 amino acids. From germline, CDR1 is SGHVS and CDR2 FQNEAQ. The V gene lost 5 bases and the J gene lost 5 bases, with 23 bases spanning the gap.

This clonotype was counted at least ten times. The V and J genes are TRBV20-1 and TRBJ2-5, with no clear D. Germline V lookup: CDR1 DFQATT, CDR2 SNEGSKA (reference sequence). The CDR3 is 13 amino acids. Trimming cost V 0 bases and J 6 bases, with 11 bases left between them. CDR3 nucleotides: TGCAGTGCTAGAGAACACCTCGGCCAGACCCAGTACTTC. Translating gives CSAREHLGQTQYF.

In its sample, this clonotype was seen a few times. The chain recombines TRBV27 with TRBJ2-1; 7 nucleotides match TRBD1. V dropped 1 base and J dropped 0; count of bases not matched to a gene: 3. Looked up from germline, CDR1 is MNHEY and CDR2 is SMNVEV (reference sequence). The CDR3 covers 16 residues. The CDR3 reads CASSLLTGNSYNEQFF. The CDR3 coding sequence is TGTGCCAGCAGTTTATTGACAGGGAACTCCTACAATGAGCAGTTCTTC.

This clonotype has more than one count but fewer than ten. The chain carries TRBV6-1 and TRBJ2-1, with 9 bases that match TRBD2. The CDR3 has 12 amino acids. Germline V gene data show CDR1 as MNHNS and CDR2 as SASEGT. V was pared by 8 bases and J by 5 bases, with 1 base of the junction left unmatched. CDR3 sequence (DNA): TGTGCCAGCGGACTAGCGAACAATGAGCAGTTCTTC. Translation gives CASGLANNEQFF.

The chain uses TRBV7-9 and TRBJ1-4; tentative D call: TRBD1 (6 bases). Trimming removed 2 bases from V and 2 bases from J, with 9 bases in between. This CDR3 spans 15 amino acids. The germline gives CDR1 SEHNR, CDR2 FQNEAQ (reference sequence). Here the CDR3 DNA reads TGTGCCAGCAGCTTATCGGGGGCGACTAATGAAAAACTGTTTTTT. Protein product: CASSLSGATNEKLFF.

J is TRBJ2-7 and V is TRBV7-9; 12 bases map to TRBD2. V was pared by 5 bases and J by 0 bases, with 2 bases of the junction left unmatched. The CDR3 contains 15 residues. The germline V gene has CDR1 SEHNR and CDR2 FQNEAQ (reference sequence). CDR3 in DNA: TGTGCCAGCAGCCCGACTAGCGGGAGCTCCTACGAGCAGTACTTC. Translating gives CASSPTSGSSYEQYF.

This clonotype was counted many times. The rearrangement joins TRBV5-1 to TRBJ2-1; 7 nucleotides align to TRBD1. This CDR3 is built from 14 residues. Germline lookup yields CDR1 SGHRS and CDR2 YFSETQ. V was clipped by 1 base and J by 4 bases; unmatched bases: 2. Here the CDR3 DNA reads TGCGCCAGCAGCTTGTCAGGGGGATACAATGAGCAGTTCTTC. This codes for CASSLSGGYNEQFF. Full variable domain (outside the CDR3, taken from reference TRBV5-1 and TRBJ2-1): KAGVTQTPRYLIKTRGQQVTLSCSPISGHRSVSWYQQTPGQGLQFLFEYFSETQRNKGNFPGRFSGRQFSNSRSEMNVSTLELGDSALYLCASSLSGGYNEQFFGPGTRLTVL.

The chain employs TRBV6-6 and TRBJ2-1; no clear D. Trimming left V 1 base short and J 6 bases short, with 7 bases between. Germline CDR1 and CDR2: MNHNY and SVGAGI (reference sequence). The length of the CDR3 is 13 residues. CDR3 sequence reads: CASSYLLGNEQFF. CDR3 DNA sequence: TGTGCCAGCAGTTACTTGCTAGGCAATGAGCAGTTCTTC.

This clonotype was found a few times. The genes are TRBV15 and TRBJ1-1; 10 positions agree with TRBD1. This CDR3 is 17 amino acids long. V gave up 5 bases and J gave up 0 bases; unmatched junction bases: 9. Germline CDR1 LNHNV, CDR2 YYDKDF (reference sequence). The CDR3 protein is CATSEGTGERMNTEAFF. CDR3 DNA sequence: TGTGCCACCAGCGAGGGGACAGGGGAAAGAATGAACACTGAAGCTTTCTTT.

The chain links TRBV12-3 or TRBV12-4 to TRBJ1-5; D not resolved. The V end lost 5 bases, the J end lost 9 bases, and 17 bases lay between the germline ends. The CDR3 length is 14 residues. CDR3 in DNA: TGTGCCAGCAGTGTTTCAGAGTGGACCGGGCCCCAGCATTTT. It specifies CASSVSEWTGPQHF.